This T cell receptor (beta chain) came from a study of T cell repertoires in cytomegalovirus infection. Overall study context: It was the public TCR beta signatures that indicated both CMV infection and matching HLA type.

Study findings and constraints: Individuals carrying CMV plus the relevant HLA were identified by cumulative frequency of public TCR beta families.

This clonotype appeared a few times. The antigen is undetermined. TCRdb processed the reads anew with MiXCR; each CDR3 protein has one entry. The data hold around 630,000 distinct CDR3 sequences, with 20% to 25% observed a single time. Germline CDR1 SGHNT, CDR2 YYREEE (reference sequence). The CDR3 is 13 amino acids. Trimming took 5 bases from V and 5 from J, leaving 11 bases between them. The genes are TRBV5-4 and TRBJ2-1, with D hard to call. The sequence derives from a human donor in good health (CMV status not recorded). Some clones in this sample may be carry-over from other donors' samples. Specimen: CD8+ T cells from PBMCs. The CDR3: CASRDPLDNEQFF. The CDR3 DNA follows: TGTGCCAGCAGGGACCCCTTGGACAATGAGCAGTTCTTC. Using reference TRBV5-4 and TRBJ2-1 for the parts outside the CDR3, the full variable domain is ETGVTQSPTHLIKTRGQQVTLRCSSQSGHNTVSWYQQALGQGPQFIFQYYREEENGRGNFPPRFSGLQFPNYSSELNVNALELDDSALYLCASRDPLDNEQFFGPGTRLTVL.